The subject of this entry is one T cell receptor (beta chain). The table lists this clonotype with many counts. Its antigen is not yet known. Per-nucleotide qualities are absent, and no much larger clonotype sits a single base away. The protocol used for the library was RT-PCR. Sequencer: NextSeq 550. TCRdb trimmed public reads at Q25 via fastp, called clones via MiXCR and kept in-frame beta chains. Rows are combined by CDR3 protein, so each entry shows the most common genes and DNA. For this sample there are roughly 940,000 distinct CDR3 sequences; roughly 18% appear just once. Jointly, the top ten make up approximately 5.9% of the sample. The record originates from a study of patients and donors after allogeneic stem cell transplantation (dated by TCRdb to 2018 to 2021). Sequencing was carried out using blood, either unsorted or a sorted T cell fraction (not recorded which). The receptor was derived from a human donor who was either an allogeneic HSCT recipient or a stem cell or donor lymphocyte infusion donor (not recorded which). It is not recorded whose cells these are; they may come from a transplant donor.

The DNA sequence is given as TGTGCCAGCAGTTACGCCGGGCTGGCAGCCAACTATGGCTACACCTTC. It translates as CASSYAGLAANYGYTF. The rearrangement joined TRBV6-5 to TRBJ1-2, with no reliable assignment of the D segment. Including cysteine and phenylalanine, the CDR3 has 16 amino acids. Only the CDR3 portion is preserved as DNA: 48 bases, with reading frame beginning at the first base. Between the V and J ends, shortened by 2 bases and 2 bases respectively, the junction contains 15 bases. Per the germline V gene, MNHEY is the CDR1 and SVGAGI is the CDR2.